This is a list of T cell receptor beta chains from one sample in a study of CD8+ T cells in alopecia areata. The method was immunoSEQ multiplex PCR; TCRdb's version includes in-frame clones alone and lacks a portion of them. The sample has around 150,000 clones, about two thirds seen once; the top ten hold 35% to 40%. The sequenced sample was CD8+ T cells sorted from blood. The receptors here all came from a human donor in good health. The CDR3 runs from the conserved cysteine through the conserved F or W. A D gene is named only where the DNA matches it firmly. Clone size is given for some rows only: seen once, a few or many times, or a class if the clone is expanded.

size	V	D	J	DNA	CDR3
NA	TRBV7-6	TRBD2	TRBJ2-7	TGTGCCAGCAGCGGGGGACTAGCTCAGTACGAGCAGTACTTC	CASSGGLAQYEQYF
NA	TRBV4-1	TRBD1	TRBJ2-3	TGCGCCAGCAGCCGATCGAAGACAGGGACAGATACGCAGTATTTT	CASSRSKTGTDTQYF
NA	TRBV27	TRBD2	TRBJ2-7	TGTGCCAGCAGTTTTAGAGGCGGGAGCTACGAGCAGTACTTC	CASSFRGGSYEQYF
few	TRBV29-1	NA	TRBJ1-2	TGCAGCGTTTCGGCCAGAATAGGCTACACCTTC	CSVSARIGYTF
few	TRBV10-3	NA	TRBJ2-2	TGTGCCACCAGGGGAGCCGGGGAGCTGTTTTTT	CATRGAGELFF
NA	TRBV27	NA	TRBJ2-4	TGTGCCAGCAGTGTATCAGGCAGTGGCATTCAGTACTTC	CASSVSGSGIQYF
few	TRBV6-4	NA	TRBJ1-2	TGTGCCAGCAGTGACTCGATCTTTCGGGCTAACTATGGCTACACCTTC	CASSDSIFRANYGYTF
few	TRBV7-9	NA	TRBJ2-3	TGTGCCAGCAGCTCCCAGACAGATACGCAGTATTTT	CASSSQTDTQYF
NA	TRBV9	NA	TRBJ2-7	TGTGCCAGCAGCGTAGCAGGTAGGGGCGAGCAGTACTTC	CASSVAGRGEQYF
NA	TRBV18	NA	TRBJ1-1	TGTGCCAGCTCGCCCTCGTACACTGAAGCTTTCTTT	CASSPSYTEAFF
NA	TRBV30	NA	TRBJ1-2	TGTGCCTGTTCTTCGGCGGGAGGGCGGGACCCTGGCTACACCTTC	CACSSAGGRDPGYTF
few	TRBV19	NA	TRBJ2-7	TGTGCCAGTAGTATAGCGGGAATAGGCTACGAGCAGTACTTC	CASSIAGIGYEQYF
NA	TRBV29-1	NA	TRBJ1-2	TGCAGCGTTGAAAGACGAGATGGCTACACCTTC	CSVERRDGYTF
NA	TRBV25-1	TRBD2	TRBJ2-3	TGTGCCAGCAGACTAGCGGCAGATACGCAGTATTTT	CASRLAADTQYF
NA	TRBV29-1	TRBD2	TRBJ2-7	TGCAGCGTTCAGGACTATAGCGGGAGAGGCTACGAGCAGTACTTC	CSVQDYSGRGYEQYF
NA	TRBV28	NA	TRBJ2-5	TGTGCCAGCAGTTTACCCAAAGAGACCCAGTACTTC	CASSLPKETQYF